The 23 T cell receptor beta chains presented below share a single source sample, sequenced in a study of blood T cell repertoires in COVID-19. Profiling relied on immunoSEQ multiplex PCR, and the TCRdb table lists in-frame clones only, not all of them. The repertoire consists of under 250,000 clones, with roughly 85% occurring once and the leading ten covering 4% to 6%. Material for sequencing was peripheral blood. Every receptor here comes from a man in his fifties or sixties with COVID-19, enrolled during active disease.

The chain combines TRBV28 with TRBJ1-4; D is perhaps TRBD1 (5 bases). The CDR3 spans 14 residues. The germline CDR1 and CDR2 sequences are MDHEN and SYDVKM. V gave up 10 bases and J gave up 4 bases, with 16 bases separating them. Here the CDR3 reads CATSGATVNEKLFF. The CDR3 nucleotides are TGTGCCACCTCTGGGGCCACAGTTAATGAAAAACTGTTTTTT. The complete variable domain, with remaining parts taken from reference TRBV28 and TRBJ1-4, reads DVKVTQSSRYLVKRTGEKVFLECVQDMDHENMFWYRQDPGLGLRLIYFSYDVKMKEKGDIPEGYSVSREKKERFSLILESASTNQTSMYLCATSGATVNEKLFFGSGTQLSVL.

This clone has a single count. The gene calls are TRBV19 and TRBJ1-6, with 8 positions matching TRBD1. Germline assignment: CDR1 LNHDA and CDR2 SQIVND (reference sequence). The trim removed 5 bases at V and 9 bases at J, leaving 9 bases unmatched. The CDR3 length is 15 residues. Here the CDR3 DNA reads TGTGCCAGTAGTCTTCAGACAGGGGATTCTTCACCCCTCCACTTT. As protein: CASSLQTGDSSPLHF.

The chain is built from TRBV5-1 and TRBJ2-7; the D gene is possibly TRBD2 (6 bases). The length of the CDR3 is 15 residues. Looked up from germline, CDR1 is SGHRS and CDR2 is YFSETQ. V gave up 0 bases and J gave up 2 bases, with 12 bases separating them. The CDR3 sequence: CASSLDPGETYEQYF. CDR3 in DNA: TGCGCCAGCAGCTTGGATCCGGGGGAGACCTACGAGCAGTACTTC. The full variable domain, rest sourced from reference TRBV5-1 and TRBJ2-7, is KAGVTQTPRYLIKTRGQQVTLSCSPISGHRSVSWYQQTPGQGLQFLFEYFSETQRNKGNFPGRFSGRQFSNSRSEMNVSTLELGDSALYLCASSLDPGETYEQYFGPGTRLTVT.

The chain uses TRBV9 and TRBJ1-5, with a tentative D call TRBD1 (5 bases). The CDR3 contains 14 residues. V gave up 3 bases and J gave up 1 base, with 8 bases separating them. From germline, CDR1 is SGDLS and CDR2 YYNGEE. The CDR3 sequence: CASSGGTSNQPQHF. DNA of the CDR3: TGTGCCAGCAGCGGCGGGACCAGCAATCAGCCCCAGCATTTT.

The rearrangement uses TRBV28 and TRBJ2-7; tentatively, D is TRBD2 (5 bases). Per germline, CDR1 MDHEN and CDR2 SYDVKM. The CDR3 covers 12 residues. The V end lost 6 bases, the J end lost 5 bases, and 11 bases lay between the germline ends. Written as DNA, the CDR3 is TGTGCCAGCAGCCTACTAGTTAACGAGCAGTACTTC. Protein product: CASSLLVNEQYF.

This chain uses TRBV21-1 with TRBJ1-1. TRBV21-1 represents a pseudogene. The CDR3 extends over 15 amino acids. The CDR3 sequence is CASSISGGRGTEAFF. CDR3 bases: TGTGCCAGCAGCATCTCGGGGGGAAGGGGCACTGAAGCTTTCTTT.

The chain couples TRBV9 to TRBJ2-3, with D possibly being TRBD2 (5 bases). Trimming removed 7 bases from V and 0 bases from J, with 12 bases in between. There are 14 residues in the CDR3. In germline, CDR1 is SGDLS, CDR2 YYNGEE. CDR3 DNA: TGTGCCAGCGCAGTCTCGGGGAGCACAGATACGCAGTATTTT. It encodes CASAVSGSTDTQYF.

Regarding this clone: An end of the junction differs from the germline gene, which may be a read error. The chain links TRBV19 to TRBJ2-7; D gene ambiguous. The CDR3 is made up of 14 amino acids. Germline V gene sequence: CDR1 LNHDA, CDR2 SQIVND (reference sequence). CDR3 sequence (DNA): TGTGCCAGTAGTATCTTTAGCAGCTCCGACGAGCAGTACTTC. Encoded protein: CASSIFSSSDEQYF.

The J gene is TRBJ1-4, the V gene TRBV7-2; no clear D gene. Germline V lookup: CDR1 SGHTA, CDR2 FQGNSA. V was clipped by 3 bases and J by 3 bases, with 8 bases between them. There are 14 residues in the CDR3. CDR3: CASSFRVANEKLFF. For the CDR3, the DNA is TGTGCCAGCAGCTTTCGGGTGGCTAATGAAAAACTGTTTTTT.

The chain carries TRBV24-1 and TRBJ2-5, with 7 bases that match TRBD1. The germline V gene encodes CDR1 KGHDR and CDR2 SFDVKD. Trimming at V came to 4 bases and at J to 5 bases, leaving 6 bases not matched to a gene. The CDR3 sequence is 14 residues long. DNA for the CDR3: TGTGCCACCAGTGACCCTGGGACAGACGAGACCCAGTACTTC. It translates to CATSDPGTDETQYF.

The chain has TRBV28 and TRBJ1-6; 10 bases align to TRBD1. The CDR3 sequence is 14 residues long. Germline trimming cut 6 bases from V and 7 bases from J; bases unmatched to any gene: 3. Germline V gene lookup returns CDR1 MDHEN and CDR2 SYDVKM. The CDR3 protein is CASSQGQGNSPLHF. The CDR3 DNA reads TGTGCCAGCAGCCAGGGACAGGGGAATTCACCCCTCCACTTT.

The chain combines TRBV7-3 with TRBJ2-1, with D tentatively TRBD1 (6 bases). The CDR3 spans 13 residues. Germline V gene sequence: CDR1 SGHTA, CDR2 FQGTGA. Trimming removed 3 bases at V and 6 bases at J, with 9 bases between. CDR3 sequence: CASSFDRSNEQFF. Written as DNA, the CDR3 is TGTGCCAGCAGCTTTGACAGGTCCAATGAGCAGTTCTTC.

For the CDR3, the DNA is TGTGCCAGCAGCTTCCCTTTGGAGGGCACAGATACGCAGTATTTT. This gives the protein CASSFPLEGTDTQYF. The chain employs TRBV7-9 and TRBJ2-3, with D possibly TRBD2 on 5 matching bases. The V gene lost 3 bases and the J gene lost 1 base, with 11 bases spanning the gap. The CDR3 has 15 amino acids. Germline loops: CDR1 SEHNR, CDR2 FQNEAQ (reference sequence).

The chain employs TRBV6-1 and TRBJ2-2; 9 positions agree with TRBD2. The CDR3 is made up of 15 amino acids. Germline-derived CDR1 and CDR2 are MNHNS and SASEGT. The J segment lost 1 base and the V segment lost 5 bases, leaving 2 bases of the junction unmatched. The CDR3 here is CASSFSGGNTGELFF. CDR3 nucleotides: TGTGCCAGCAGTTTTAGCGGGGGGAACACCGGGGAGCTGTTTTTT.

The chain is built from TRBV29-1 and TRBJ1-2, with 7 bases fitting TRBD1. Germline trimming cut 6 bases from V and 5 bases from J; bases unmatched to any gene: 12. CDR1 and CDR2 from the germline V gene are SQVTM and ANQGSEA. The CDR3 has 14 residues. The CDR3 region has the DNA TGCAGCGTGGAGAGTGGGACAGAACTTTATGGCTACACCTTC. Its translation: CSVESGTELYGYTF.

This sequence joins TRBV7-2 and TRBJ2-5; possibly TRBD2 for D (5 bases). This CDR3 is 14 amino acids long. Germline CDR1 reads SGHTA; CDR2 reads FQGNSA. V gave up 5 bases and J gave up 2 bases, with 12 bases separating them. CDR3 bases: TGTGCCAGCAGCCAGACGACTATTCAAGAGACCCAGTACTTC. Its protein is CASSQTTIQETQYF.

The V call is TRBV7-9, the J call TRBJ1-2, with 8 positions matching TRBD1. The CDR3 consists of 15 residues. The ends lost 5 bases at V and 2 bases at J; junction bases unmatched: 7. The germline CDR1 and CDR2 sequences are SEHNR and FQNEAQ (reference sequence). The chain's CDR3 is CASSQGTGSNYGYTF. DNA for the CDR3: TGTGCCAGCAGCCAAGGGACAGGATCAAACTATGGCTACACCTTC. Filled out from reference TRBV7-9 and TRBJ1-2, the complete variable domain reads DTGVSQNPRHKITKRGQNVTFRCDPISEHNRLYWYRQTLGQGPEFLTYFQNEAQLEKSRLLSDRFSAERPKGSFSTLEIQRTEQGDSAMYLCASSQGTGSNYGYTFGSGTRLTVV.

The CDR3 is CASSQDQGGRAFF. CDR3 coding DNA: TGTGCCAGCAGCCAAGACCAGGGAGGGCGAGCTTTCTTT. The V call is TRBV4-2, the J call TRBJ1-1; a possible D gene is TRBD1 (5 bases). Per germline, CDR1 LGHNA and CDR2 YNFKEQ. This CDR3 has 13 residues. Between the trimmed V and J ends, which lost 0 bases and 10 bases, there was a span of 12 bases.

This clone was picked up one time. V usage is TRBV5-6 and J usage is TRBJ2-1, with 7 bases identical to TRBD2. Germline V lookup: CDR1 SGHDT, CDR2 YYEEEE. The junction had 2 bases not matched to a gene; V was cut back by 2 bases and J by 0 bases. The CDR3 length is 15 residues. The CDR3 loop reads CASSFWTSSYNEQFF. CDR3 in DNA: TGTGCCAGCAGCTTCTGGACTAGCTCCTACAATGAGCAGTTCTTC. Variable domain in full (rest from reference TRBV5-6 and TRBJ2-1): DAGVTQSPTHLIKTRGQQVTLRCSPKSGHDTVSWYQQALGQGPQFIFQYYEEEERQRGNFPDRFSGHQFPNYSSELNVNALLLGDSALYLCASSFWTSSYNEQFFGPGTRLTVL.

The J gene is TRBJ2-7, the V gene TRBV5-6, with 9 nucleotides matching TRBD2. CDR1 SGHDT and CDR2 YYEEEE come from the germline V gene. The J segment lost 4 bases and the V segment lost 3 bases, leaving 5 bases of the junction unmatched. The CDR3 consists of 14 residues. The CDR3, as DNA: TGTGCCAGCAGCTCTGGACTAGCGAGATACGAGCAGTACTTC. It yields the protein CASSSGLARYEQYF. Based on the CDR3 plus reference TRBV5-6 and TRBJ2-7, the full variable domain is DAGVTQSPTHLIKTRGQQVTLRCSPKSGHDTVSWYQQALGQGPQFIFQYYEEEERQRGNFPDRFSGHQFPNYSSELNVNALLLGDSALYLCASSSGLARYEQYFGPGTRLTVT.

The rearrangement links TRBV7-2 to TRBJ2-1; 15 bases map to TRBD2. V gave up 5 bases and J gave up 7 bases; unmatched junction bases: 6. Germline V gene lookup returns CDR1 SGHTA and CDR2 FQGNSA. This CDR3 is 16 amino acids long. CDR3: CASSRTSGGAGNEQFF. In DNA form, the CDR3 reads TGTGCCAGCAGCCGGACTAGCGGGGGGGCAGGGAATGAGCAGTTCTTC.

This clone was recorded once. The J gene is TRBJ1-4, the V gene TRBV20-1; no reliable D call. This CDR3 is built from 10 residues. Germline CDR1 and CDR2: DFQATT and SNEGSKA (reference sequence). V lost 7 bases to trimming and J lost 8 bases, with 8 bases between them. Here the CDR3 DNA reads TGCAGTGTGCCCAGGGAAAAACTGTTTTTT. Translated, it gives CSVPREKLFF.

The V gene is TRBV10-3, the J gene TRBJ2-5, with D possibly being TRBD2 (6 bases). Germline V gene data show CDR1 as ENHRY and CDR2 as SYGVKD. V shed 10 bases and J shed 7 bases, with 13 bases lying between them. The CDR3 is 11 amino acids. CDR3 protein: CATSEGGTQYF. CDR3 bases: TGTGCCACCTCAGAGGGAGGGACCCAGTACTTC.